The 26 T cell receptor beta chains given below trace back to one sample, sequenced in a study of type 1 regulatory T cells. TCRdb re-analysed the reads in MiXCR, keeping a single row per CDR3 protein. The data contain 80,000 to 100,000 distinct CDR3 sequences, 31% of them singletons. The sequenced sample was CD4+ T cells, either the whole sample or a sorted fraction (not recorded which). These receptors were collected from a human donor in good health.

The V gene is TRBV4-1, the J gene TRBJ2-4, with D unclear. CDR3 length: 16 amino acids. The germline V gene has CDR1 MGHRA and CDR2 YSYEKL. With 0 bases removed from V and 0 bases from J, the gap between germline ends came to 9 bases. The CDR3: CASSQDSVIAKNIQYF. The CDR3 DNA follows: TGCGCCAGCAGCCAAGATTCCGTAATAGCCAAAAACATTCAGTACTTC.

This chain uses TRBV19 with TRBJ2-2; D may correspond to TRBD1 or TRBD2 (5 bases each). The V gene's germline CDR1 is LNHDA and CDR2 SQIVND (reference sequence). With 10 bases removed from V and 7 bases from J, the gap between germline ends came to 13 bases. This CDR3 comprises 12 residues. CDR3 nucleotide sequence: TGTGCCACCACCAGGGCGGGCGGGGAGCTGTTTTTT. Translating gives CATTRAGGELFF.

The V gene is TRBV20-1, the J gene TRBJ2-7, with 7 bases identical to TRBD2. V lost 5 bases to trimming and J lost 6 bases; unmatched junction nucleotides: 7. CDR3 length: 12 residues. Per the germline V gene, CDR1 is DFQATT and CDR2 is SNEGSKA (reference sequence). CDR3 residues: CSAGSGLGEQYF. CDR3 coding DNA: TGCAGTGCTGGTAGCGGGTTGGGCGAGCAGTACTTC.

This clonotype was found once. This clone may be a read error of a much larger clone one base away. This rearrangement joins TRBV14 to TRBJ2-5, with D uncertain. The CDR3 consists of 13 residues. CDR1 and CDR2 from the germline V gene are SGHDN and FVKESK. V was cut by 5 bases and J by 7 bases, with 14 bases left in between. DNA for the CDR3: TGTGCCAGCAGCAAACCGCTCGTGTGGACCCAGTACTTC. This gives the protein CASSKPLVWTQYF.

The gene calls are TRBV9 and TRBJ1-1; possibly TRBD1 for D (5 bases). With 0 bases removed from V and 8 bases from J, the gap between germline ends came to 17 bases. Germline values: CDR1 SGDLS, CDR2 YYNGEE. There are 15 residues in the CDR3. CDR3 sequence reads: CASSVDGRAPGEAFF. CDR3 nucleotides: TGTGCCAGCAGCGTAGACGGCAGGGCCCCTGGGGAAGCTTTCTTT.

As for this clonotype: A read error may be the cause here, since a much bigger clone is one base away. The V gene is TRBV3-1, the J gene TRBJ2-5; the D gene is possibly TRBD1 (5 bases). Trimming pared 3 bases from V and 0 bases from J, leaving 8 bases between. The germline CDR1 and CDR2 sequences are LGHDT and YNNKEL (reference sequence). This CDR3 is 14 amino acids long. This chain's CDR3 is CASSQGQYQETQYF. CDR3 DNA: TGTGCCAGCAGCCAGGGGCAGTACCAAGAGACCCAGTACTTC.

This clonotype was observed a few times. V and J are TRBV15 and TRBJ2-2; D uncertain. Germline V lookup: CDR1 LNHNV, CDR2 YYDKDF (reference sequence). The CDR3 spans 14 residues. V was pared by 3 bases and J by 1 base, with 6 bases between. The CDR3 loop reads CATSRGLNTGELFF. The DNA for the CDR3 is TGTGCCACCAGCAGGGGATTGAACACCGGGGAGCTGTTTTTT. Looking up the rest from reference TRBV15 and TRBJ2-2 gives the full variable domain: DAMVIQNPRYQVTQFGKPVTLSCSQTLNHNVMYWYQQKSSQAPKLLFHYYDKDFNNEADTPDNFQSRRPNTSFCFLDIRSPGLGDTAMYLCATSRGLNTGELFFGEGSRLTVL.

The V call is TRBV4-2, the J call TRBJ2-3; 10 bases map to TRBD2. Germline V gene lookup returns CDR1 LGHNA and CDR2 YNFKEQ. The CDR3 is 19 residues long. Trimming cost V 1 base and J 5 bases; bases outside gene matches: 15. CDR3 sequence reads: CASSQGSSGGRGEKDTQYF. The CDR3 DNA follows: TGTGCCAGCAGCCAAGGATCTAGCGGGGGCCGTGGGGAGAAAGATACGCAGTATTTT.

The rearrangement uses TRBV19 and TRBJ2-1, with TRBD2 as a possible D gene (5 bases). The CDR3 contains 15 residues. V was shortened by 2 bases and J by 3 bases, with 11 bases between the two germline ends. Per the germline V gene, CDR1 is LNHDA and CDR2 is SQIVND (reference sequence). Here the CDR3 reads CASSIISGNYNEQFF. CDR3 coding DNA: TGTGCCAGTAGTATAATCAGCGGAAACTACAATGAGCAGTTCTTC.

V usage is TRBV2 and J usage is TRBJ2-7; TRBD1 matches 7 bases. Unmatched junction bases numbered 13, after V lost 8 bases and J lost 6 bases. CDR1 is SNHLY, CDR2 FYNNEI, per germline. This CDR3 comprises 14 residues. CDR3 in amino acids: CASFNQQGRSEQYF. Written as DNA, the CDR3 is TGTGCCAGCTTCAACCAACAGGGGAGAAGCGAGCAGTACTTC.

The gene calls are TRBV5-1 and TRBJ2-1; D possibly corresponds to TRBD2 (7 bases). CDR1 SGHRS and CDR2 YFSETQ come from the germline V gene. The CDR3 sequence is 14 residues long. V was trimmed by 3 bases and J by 5 bases, leaving 12 bases between them. The CDR3 reads CASSSEGGDNEQFF. CDR3 nucleotide sequence: TGCGCCAGCAGCTCGGAAGGGGGGGACAATGAGCAGTTCTTC.

The chain combines TRBV4-1 with TRBJ2-7; 11 nucleotides agree with TRBD2. This CDR3 region has 16 residues. Germline V lookup: CDR1 MGHRA, CDR2 YSYEKL. The J segment lost 2 bases and the V segment lost 0 bases, leaving 3 bases of the junction unmatched. CDR3 nucleotide sequence: TGCGCCAGCAGCCAAGAGGGGACTAGCGGAGCCTACGAGCAGTACTTC. It translates to CASSQEGTSGAYEQYF.

This clonotype came up a few times. This chain joins TRBV20-1 and TRBJ2-1; 12 bases align to TRBD2. CDR3 length equals 21 residues. CDR1 and CDR2 from the germline V gene are DFQATT and SNEGSKA (reference sequence). Trimming removed 3 bases from V and 0 bases from J; junction bases left unmatched: 18. CDR3 loop: CSASAISRGWTSGDSYNEQFF. The CDR3 DNA sequence: TGCAGTGCTAGTGCCATTAGTCGGGGGTGGACTAGCGGGGACTCCTACAATGAGCAGTTCTTC.

This clonotype appeared a few times. The chain employs TRBV7-9 and TRBJ2-3; D is unclear. This CDR3 region has 13 residues. Germline CDR1 reads SEHNR; CDR2 reads FQNEAQ (reference sequence). Trimming left V 3 bases short and J 4 bases short, with 8 bases between. CDR3 bases: TGTGCCAGCAGCTTTGTCTCGGCAGATACGCAGTATTTT. Translating gives CASSFVSADTQYF. Full variable domain (rest looked up from reference TRBV7-9 and TRBJ2-3): DTGVSQNPRHKITKRGQNVTFRCDPISEHNRLYWYRQTLGQGPEFLTYFQNEAQLEKSRLLSDRFSAERPKGSFSTLEIQRTEQGDSAMYLCASSFVSADTQYFGPGTRLTVL.

The sample holds many counts of this clonotype. The rearrangement joins TRBV10-1 to TRBJ2-2; TRBD1 might be the D (5 bases). V lost 3 bases and J 4 bases, leaving 12 bases between the germline ends. Germline V gene data show CDR1 as WNHNN and CDR2 as SYGVQD (reference sequence). The CDR3 extends over 15 amino acids. The CDR3: CASSEGHPITGELFF. Here the CDR3 DNA reads TGCGCCAGCAGTGAAGGACATCCTATCACCGGGGAGCTGTTTTTT.

The chain recombines TRBV5-4 with TRBJ2-6, with a weak D call TRBD1 (5 bases). The CDR3 spans 18 residues. Germline V gene data show CDR1 as SGHNT and CDR2 as YYREEE (reference sequence). The V gene lost 0 bases and the J gene lost 0 bases, with 13 bases spanning the gap. CDR3 DNA sequence: TGTGCCAGCAGCTTGGGACAGCGCATAAGCTCTGGGGCCAACGTCCTGACTTTC. This translates into CASSLGQRISSGANVLTF.

This clonotype showed up just a few times. This chain connects TRBV29-1 to TRBJ1-5; the D gene is possibly TRBD1 (5 bases). The germline V and J ends were trimmed by 0 bases and 3 bases, with 6 bases remaining between them. This CDR3 contains 13 residues. CDR1 SQVTM and CDR2 ANQGSEA come from the germline V gene. The CDR3 region is CSVEDRANQPQHF. CDR3 DNA: TGCAGCGTTGAAGACAGGGCCAATCAGCCCCAGCATTTT.

The CDR3 spells CASSLSTGLTYNEQFF. CDR3 in DNA: TGTGCCAGCTCACTTTCAACAGGGTTAACCTACAATGAGCAGTTCTTC. This chain connects TRBV18 to TRBJ2-1; D might be TRBD1 (6 bases). The germline gives CDR1 KGHSH, CDR2 LQKENI. Trimming took off 4 bases at V and 2 bases at J, with 15 bases between the two ends. The CDR3 runs 16 residues.

CDR3 nucleotides: TGCAGTGCTAGAGATCTGGTGGGAAGGAACACCGGGGAGCTGTTTTTT. Encoded protein: CSARDLVGRNTGELFF. The V call is TRBV20-1, the J call TRBJ2-2; no clear D. Germline CDR1 reads DFQATT; CDR2 reads SNEGSKA (reference sequence). The CDR3 runs to 16 residues. Trimming removed 0 bases at V and 1 base at J, with 12 bases between.

This clonotype came up a few times. The chain uses TRBV4-3 and TRBJ2-1; D uncertain. Germline V gene data show CDR1 as LGHNA and CDR2 as YSLEER. Trimming stripped 0 bases from V and 0 bases from J, with 9 bases between. CDR3 length equals 16 residues. The CDR3 DNA sequence: TGCGCCAGCAGCCAAGATGCGCAGAGCTCCTACAATGAGCAGTTCTTC. It translates to CASSQDAQSSYNEQFF.

This chain links TRBV3-1 with TRBJ1-3, with TRBD1 matching over 7 bases. Trimming took 2 bases from V and 4 from J; bases not matched to a gene: 2. Germline lookup yields CDR1 LGHDT and CDR2 YNNKEL (reference sequence). The CDR3 loop spans 14 amino acids. The CDR3 here is CASSQSGGGNTIYF. DNA of the CDR3: TGTGCCAGCAGCCAATCAGGGGGAGGAAACACCATATATTTT. Filled out from reference TRBV3-1 and TRBJ1-3, the complete variable domain reads DTAVSQTPKYLVTQMGNDKSIKCEQNLGHDTMYWYKQDSKKFLKIMFSYNNKELIINETVPNRFSPKSPDKAHLNLHINSLELGDSAVYFCASSQSGGGNTIYFGEGSWLTVV.

V usage is TRBV30 and J usage is TRBJ1-5; 7 bases are a match to TRBD1. Trimming removed 3 bases from V and 4 bases from J; junction bases left unmatched: 9. The CDR3 runs 15 residues. Germline lookup yields CDR1 GTSNPN and CDR2 SVGIG (reference sequence). CDR3 DNA sequence: TGTGCCTGGAGCCCAAATGACAGGGAGAATCAGCCCCAGCATTTT. It encodes CAWSPNDRENQPQHF. The full variable domain, with the rest looked up from reference TRBV30 and TRBJ1-5, is SQTIHQWPATLVQPVGSPLSLECTVEGTSNPNLYWYRQAAGRGLQLLFYSVGIGQISSEVPQNLSASRPQDRQFILSSKKLLLSDSGFYLCAWSPNDRENQPQHFGDGTRLSIL.

This chain links TRBV20-1 with TRBJ2-1; possible D gene TRBD2, 6 bases. Germline CDR1 and CDR2: DFQATT and SNEGSKA (reference sequence). The CDR3 is 15 amino acids. CDR3 protein: CRALGRGSSYNEQFF. The CDR3 nucleotides are TGCAGGGCCCTCGGGCGGGGAAGTTCCTACAATGAGCAGTTCTTC.

This clonotype was seen more than once but under ten times. The chain couples TRBV5-1 to TRBJ2-1; the match to TRBD1 covers 8 bases. In germline, CDR1 is SGHRS, CDR2 YFSETQ. The length of the CDR3 is 16 residues. V was clipped by 0 bases and J by 4 bases; unmatched bases: 6. The CDR3 is CASSLAPGGTYNEQFF. The CDR3 coding sequence is TGCGCCAGCAGCTTGGCCCCAGGGGGCACATACAATGAGCAGTTCTTC.

V and J are TRBV19 and TRBJ2-1, with unresolved D. This CDR3 contains 13 residues. Germline V CDR1 and CDR2: LNHDA, SQIVND (reference sequence). Deletions cut 1 base from V and 6 bases from J, with 7 bases between. The CDR3 region is CASSIVPVNEQFF. The CDR3, as DNA: TGTGCCAGTAGTATAGTGCCAGTCAATGAGCAGTTCTTC.

This clonotype has more than one count but fewer than ten. The chain links TRBV5-1 to TRBJ1-1, with no clear D. The CDR3 loop spans 14 amino acids. CDR1 SGHRS and CDR2 YFSETQ come from the germline V gene. V gave up 4 bases and J gave up 5 bases, with 15 bases separating them. The CDR3, as DNA: TGCGCCAGCAGCCTGCTGGTAGAAAATACTGAAGCTTTCTTT. Translation: CASSLLVENTEAFF.